This T cell receptor beta chain was retrieved from a study of response to subunit inactivated influenza vaccine. This clonotype was seen many times. This CDR3 region has 16 residues. CDR1 and CDR2 from the germline V gene are SGHDT and YYEEEE. V gave up 1 base and J gave up 5 bases, with 15 bases separating them. TCRdb recomputed calls from the RT-PCR reads with MiXCR, one row per CDR3 protein. The table shows more than 450,000 distinct CDR3 sequences, with 12% occurring only once. This clonotype was sampled from a man in his forties or fifties who received an inactivated influenza vaccine. The source material was PBMCs from blood, sampled on the day of vaccination. V is TRBV5-6 and J is TRBJ2-2, with a weak D call TRBD1 (6 bases). CDR3: CASSLTRGGRTGELFF. DNA of the CDR3: TGTGCCAGCAGCTTGACGAGAGGGGGAAGGACCGGGGAGCTGTTTTTT.